Detailed here is one T cell receptor beta chain. What it binds is not known. This specimen includes other DNA sequences encoding the same CDR3. The sample is drawn from a study of graft-versus-host responses after intestinal transplantation. CDR1 MNHNS and CDR2 SASEGT come from the germline V gene. The CDR3 covers 13 residues. V was pared by 2 bases and J by 2 bases, with 7 bases between. Sequencing was performed with immunoSEQ multiplex PCR; in TCRdb, only in-frame clones are kept and a portion is missing. The sample carries around 100,000 clones, 85% to 95% recorded once. Sample: unstimulated CD8+ T cells sorted from spleen or lymph node cells, taken before transplant. This TCR was recovered from a human donor who was the organ donor for an intestinal transplant. The chain uses TRBV6-1 and TRBJ2-7; D perhaps matches TRBD2 (5 bases). CDR3 residues: CASSEWTAYEQYF. The DNA for the CDR3 is TGTGCCAGCAGTGAATGGACTGCCTACGAGCAGTACTTC.